One and the same sample provided the 15 T cell receptor beta chains below, sequenced in a study of breast tumors, draining lymph nodes, adjacent tissues. In TCRdb, the multiplex PCR reads were re-called with MiXCR into one record per CDR3 protein. In the table there are approximately 63,000 distinct CDR3 sequences, less than 75% of which are singletons. Sequencing was performed on breast tumor tissue. The receptors were sampled from a female donor with breast cancer. Some clones in this sample may be carry-over from other donors' samples.

V usage is TRBV20-1 and J usage is TRBJ2-7; TRBD2 aligns across 7 bases. The CDR3 is 15 residues long. Per the germline V gene, CDR1 is DFQATT and CDR2 is SNEGSKA (reference sequence). V lost 6 bases, J lost 0 bases, and 11 bases stayed unmatched. In nucleotides, the CDR3 is TGCAGTGCCTTAGAGCGGACTAGGAGCTCCTACGAGCAGTACTTC. Protein sequence: CSALERTRSSYEQYF.

The gene calls are TRBV30 and TRBJ2-5; 7 bases line up with TRBD1. CDR1 GTSNPN and CDR2 SVGIG come from the germline V gene (reference sequence). With V trimmed by 1 base and J by 4 bases, 6 bases remained unmatched. CDR3 length: 14 residues. The DNA for the CDR3 is TGTGCCTGGAGTGGGCAGGGGGACAGAGAGACCCAGTACTTC. This codes for CAWSGQGDRETQYF.

This clonotype was observed at least ten times. CDR3 in amino acids: CASSVGGGNTIYF. DNA of the CDR3: TGTGCCAGCAGCGTTGGAGGTGGAAACACCATATATTTT. V usage is TRBV9 and J usage is TRBJ1-3; D is uncertain. Germline V gene lookup returns CDR1 SGDLS and CDR2 YYNGEE. Deletions cut 2 bases from V and 3 bases from J, with 6 bases between. This CDR3 region has 13 residues.

This clonotype was observed at least ten times. J is TRBJ1-4 and V is TRBV30; maybe TRBD1 (5 bases). Germline V lookup: CDR1 GTSNPN, CDR2 SVGIG (reference sequence). With 1 base removed from V and 7 bases from J, the gap between germline ends came to 13 bases. This CDR3 comprises 14 residues. The CDR3 region has the DNA TGTGCCTGGAGTGGGACCGGGGGAGGTGAAAAACTGTTTTTT. Residues: CAWSGTGGGEKLFF.

The V gene is TRBV6-5, the J gene TRBJ2-7; weak D call: TRBD1 (5 bases). V lost 2 bases and J 7 bases, leaving 9 bases between the germline ends. The CDR3 totals 12 residues. Looked up from germline, CDR1 is MNHEY and CDR2 is SVGAGI. DNA for the CDR3: TGTGCCAGCAGTTACGGGGCTGGGGAGCAGTACTTC. Translated: CASSYGAGEQYF.

Many counts were recorded for this clonotype. The genes are TRBV6-2 or TRBV6-3 and TRBJ1-2, with 7 bases that match TRBD1. With V trimmed by 6 bases and J by 3 bases, 4 bases remained unmatched. The CDR3 has 13 residues. Germline assignment: CDR1 MNHEY and CDR2 SVGEGT. The CDR3 DNA reads TGTGCCAGCAGCCTCGGACAGGACTATGGCTACACCTTC. It translates to CASSLGQDYGYTF.

This clonotype turned up a few times. The V call is TRBV25-1, the J call TRBJ2-3, with 7 bases matching TRBD2. Trimming removed 4 bases from V and 2 bases from J; junction bases left unmatched: 9. Germline V gives CDR1 MGHDK, CDR2 SYGVNS. The CDR3 has 16 amino acids. Here the CDR3 DNA reads TGTGCCAGCAGTGCCCTGGGCGGGGGATTCACAGATACGCAGTATTTT. Protein sequence: CASSALGGGFTDTQYF.

The chain employs TRBV29-1 and TRBJ2-1, with 11 bases identical to TRBD2. J gave up 2 bases and V 3 bases, and 18 bases lay outside the gene matches. This CDR3 spans 20 amino acids. Germline CDR1 and CDR2: SQVTM and ANQGSEA. CDR3 bases: TGCAGCGTTGAGATCTACGAGACTAGCGGGGCAGTGGGTACCTACAATGAGCAGTTCTTC. This gives the protein CSVEIYETSGAVGTYNEQFF.

This clonotype was seen at least ten times. The chain employs TRBV5-8 and TRBJ1-5; 8 nucleotides align to TRBD1. The CDR3 is 15 amino acids. From germline, CDR1 is SGHTS and CDR2 YDEGEE. V shed 0 bases, J shed 6 bases, and the junction held 5 bases outside the gene matches. The CDR3 spells CASSLGQGISQPQHF. CDR3 nucleotide sequence: TGTGCCAGCAGCTTGGGACAGGGGATTAGTCAGCCCCAGCATTTT.

At least ten counts were recorded for this clonotype. The chain is built from TRBV3-2 and TRBJ2-5; the table's D gene call, TRBD1, was not cross checked with the DNA. TRBV3-2 is shown as a pseudogene. The length of the CDR3 is 16 residues. CDR3 amino acids: CASSQESAHGGETQYF. CDR3 coding DNA: TGTGCCAGCAGCCAAGAAAGCGCCCATGGGGGGGAGACCCAGTACTTC.

This clonotype is labeled medium-sized. This sequence joins TRBV4-3 and TRBJ2-5; tentatively, D is TRBD1 (5 bases). V was clipped by 0 bases and J by 5 bases, with 13 bases between them. CDR1 and CDR2 from the germline V gene are LGHNA and YSLEER. The CDR3 is 15 amino acids. CDR3 amino acids: CASSQDTGPRETQYF. The CDR3 DNA reads TGCGCCAGCAGCCAAGACACAGGTCCCCGGGAGACCCAGTACTTC.

This clonotype was picked up many times. The rearrangement links TRBV20-1 to TRBJ1-2; 10 bases match TRBD1. Losses at the gene ends were 5 bases for V and 4 bases for J; bases not matched to a gene: 13. CDR3 length: 16 residues. Germline V gives CDR1 DFQATT, CDR2 SNEGSKA (reference sequence). The CDR3 sequence is CSASDPGTGAFYGYTF. CDR3 DNA sequence: TGCAGTGCTTCAGACCCCGGGACAGGGGCCTTCTATGGCTACACCTTC.

This clonotype occurred once. The chain couples TRBV2 to TRBJ2-5; D not certain. This CDR3 region has 15 residues. Trimming stripped 3 bases from V and 2 bases from J, with 13 bases between. The germline CDR1 and CDR2 sequences are SNHLY and FYNNEI. The CDR3 DNA reads TGTGCCAGCAGTGATATTATTCGTGAGCAAGAGACCCAGTACTTC. This sequence encodes CASSDIIREQETQYF.

This chain uses TRBV10-3 with TRBJ2-5; 11 nucleotides align to TRBD1. This CDR3 contains 16 residues. V was pared by 4 bases and J by 0 bases, with 4 bases of the junction left unmatched. Germline loops: CDR1 ENHRY, CDR2 SYGVKD. For the CDR3, the DNA is TGTGCCATCAGTGCGCGGGACAGGGGGTACCAAGAGACCCAGTACTTC. Translation: CAISARDRGYQETQYF.

The V call is TRBV25-1, the J call TRBJ1-1; possible D gene TRBD1, 6 bases. The CDR3 is made up of 15 amino acids. CDR1 MGHDK and CDR2 SYGVNS come from the germline V gene. Trimming pared 5 bases from V and 2 bases from J, leaving 15 bases between. The chain's CDR3 is CASSWGQGGNTEAFF. CDR3 DNA sequence: TGTGCCAGCAGTTGGGGGCAGGGAGGTAACACTGAAGCTTTCTTT.